This T cell receptor (beta chain) was profiled in a study of blood T cell repertoires in COVID-19. The germline CDR1 and CDR2 sequences are SNHLY and FYNNEI. After removal of 6 bases from V and 16 bases from J, the junction contained 12 bases not matched to a gene. The CDR3 has 12 amino acids. The method was immunoSEQ multiplex PCR; TCRdb's version includes in-frame clones alone and lacks a portion of them. The sample has about 170,000 clones; around 83% are singletons. Sequencing was carried out using peripheral blood. The chain employs TRBV2 and TRBJ2-1; TRBD2 agrees at 7 bases. The receptor comes from a woman in her 70s who had recovered from COVID-19. CDR3 sequence: CASSRDYGGSFF. In DNA, the CDR3 is TGTGCCAGCAGCCGGGACTACGGGGGGTCTTTCTTC. Using reference TRBV2 and TRBJ2-1 for the parts outside the CDR3, the full variable domain is EPEVTQTPSHQVTQMGQEVILRCVPISNHLYFYWYRQILGQKVEFLVSFYNNEISEKSEIFDDQFSVERPDGSNFTLKIRSTKLEDSAMYFCASSRDYGGSFFGPGTRLTVL.